This TCR beta chain was captured in a study of blood T cell repertoires in COVID-19. Background on the study: Some COVID-19 samples were acute and others convalescent; all came from the United States, Italy and Spain.

Per the authors' pipeline: The authors estimated nucleated cell counts from reference gene primer amplification. TCRdb's table, derived via immunoSEQ multiplex PCR, lists solely in-frame clones and lacks some. V, J and clone size are those of that table, while D and trimming were read from the DNA. The sample has roughly 250,000 clones; about nine tenths are singletons. Adults between about 18 and 89 years of age took part from 20 to 25 US areas. Assignments of participants to cohorts depended upon their own reported clinical history. The trim removed 3 bases at V and 2 bases at J, leaving 3 bases unmatched. The CDR3 runs to 15 residues. From germline, CDR1 is KGHSH and CDR2 LQKENI.

The origin of this receptor is a woman aged 18 to 35 who had recovered from COVID-19. The rearrangement links TRBV18 to TRBJ1-2; TRBD1 matches at 10 bases. The specimen was PBMCs or T cells enriched from blood (not recorded which). As DNA, the CDR3 is TGTGCCAGCTCACCTGCGGGACAGGGGAACTATGGCTACACCTTC. It is translated as CASSPAGQGNYGYTF.